The following is a T cell receptor (beta chain) sequence with its context. Its antigen is unknown. TCRdb analysed the PCR reads with MiXCR anew, one entry per CDR3 protein. Here the sample spans under 350,000 distinct CDR3 sequences, about a quarter being singletons. This sample is part of a study of molecular identifiers for immune sequencing clone quantification. Overall study findings and caveats: Barcode collisions between identical TCR molecules could shrink estimates of highly expanded clone sizes. Whereas naive cells kept under 1% of molecules in clones above 20 RNA copies, such clones held over 97% in effectors.

CDR3 size: 13 residues. The germline V gene has CDR1 SQVTM and CDR2 ANQGSEA. V dropped 3 bases and J dropped 5; count of bases not matched to a gene: 5. Sorted inputs of roughly 19,000 to 1,100,000 cells, with 10%, 30% or 50% RNA, yielded naive CD8 libraries. The source material was naive CD8+ T cells from blood, with Jurkat cell RNA spiked in. Subset given: FACS-sorted CD8+CD4-CCR7+CD45RA+ naive T cells. The gene calls are TRBV29-1 and TRBJ2-5, with 8 positions matching TRBD1. The sequence was collected from a human donor in good health. Some libraries in this study had Jurkat cell RNA spiked in. In DNA, the CDR3 is TGCAGCGTTGACGAACAGGGGGTGGAGACCCAGTACTTC. It codes for CSVDEQGVETQYF.